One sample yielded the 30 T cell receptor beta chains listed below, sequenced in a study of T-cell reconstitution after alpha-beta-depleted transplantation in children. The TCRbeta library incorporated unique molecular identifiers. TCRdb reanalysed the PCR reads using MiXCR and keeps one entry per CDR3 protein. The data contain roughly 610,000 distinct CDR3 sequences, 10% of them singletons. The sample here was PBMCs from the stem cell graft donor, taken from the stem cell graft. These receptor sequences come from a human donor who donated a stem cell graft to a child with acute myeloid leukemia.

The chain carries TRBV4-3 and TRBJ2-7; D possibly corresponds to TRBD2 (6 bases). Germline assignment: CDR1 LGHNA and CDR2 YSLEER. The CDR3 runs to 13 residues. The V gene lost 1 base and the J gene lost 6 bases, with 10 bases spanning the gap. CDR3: CASSQGLGLEQYF. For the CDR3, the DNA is TGCGCCAGCAGCCAAGGACTGGGACTCGAGCAGTACTTC.

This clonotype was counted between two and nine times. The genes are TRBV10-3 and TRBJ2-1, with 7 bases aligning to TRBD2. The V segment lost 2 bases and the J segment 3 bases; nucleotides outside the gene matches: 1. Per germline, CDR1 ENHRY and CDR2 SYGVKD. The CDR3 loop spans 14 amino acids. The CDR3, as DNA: TGTGCCATCAGTGAGGGGGGGGGCTACAATGAGCAGTTCTTC. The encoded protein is CAISEGGGYNEQFF.

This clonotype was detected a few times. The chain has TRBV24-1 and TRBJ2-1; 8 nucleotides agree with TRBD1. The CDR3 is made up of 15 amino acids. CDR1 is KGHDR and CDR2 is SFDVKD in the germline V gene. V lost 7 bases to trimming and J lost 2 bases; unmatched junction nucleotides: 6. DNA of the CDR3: TGTGCCACCAGCCCGACAGGGGCCCCCTACAATGAGCAGTTCTTC. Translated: CATSPTGAPYNEQFF.

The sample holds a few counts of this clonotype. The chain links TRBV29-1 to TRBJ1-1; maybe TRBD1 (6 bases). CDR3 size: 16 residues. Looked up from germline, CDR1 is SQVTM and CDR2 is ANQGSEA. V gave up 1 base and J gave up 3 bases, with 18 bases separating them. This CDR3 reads CSVEGRNRVVHTEAFF. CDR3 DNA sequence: TGCAGCGTTGAAGGAAGGAACAGGGTGGTGCACACTGAAGCTTTCTTT.

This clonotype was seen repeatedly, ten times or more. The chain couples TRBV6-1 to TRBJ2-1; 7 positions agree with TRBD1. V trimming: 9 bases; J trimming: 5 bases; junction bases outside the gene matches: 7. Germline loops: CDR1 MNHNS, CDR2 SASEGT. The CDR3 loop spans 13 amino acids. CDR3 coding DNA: TGTGCCAGTCGGGACAGAATAAACAATGAGCAGTTCTTC. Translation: CASRDRINNEQFF.

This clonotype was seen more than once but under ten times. CDR3 nucleotides: TGTGCCAGCAGTCTACAGGGGTCCTTGACTGAAGCTTTCTTT. It yields the protein CASSLQGSLTEAFF. The V call is TRBV6-2 or TRBV6-3, the J call TRBJ1-1; TRBD1 agrees at 7 bases. Trimming removed 5 bases from V and 5 bases from J; junction bases left unmatched: 8. This CDR3 has 14 residues. CDR1 and CDR2 (germline): MNHEY, SVGEGT.

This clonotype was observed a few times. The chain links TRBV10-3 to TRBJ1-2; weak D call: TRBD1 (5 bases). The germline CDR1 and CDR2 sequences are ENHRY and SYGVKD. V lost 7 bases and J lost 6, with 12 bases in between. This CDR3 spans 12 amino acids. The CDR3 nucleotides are TGTGCCATCACGTTCCAGGGCGATGGCTACACCTTC. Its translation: CAITFQGDGYTF.

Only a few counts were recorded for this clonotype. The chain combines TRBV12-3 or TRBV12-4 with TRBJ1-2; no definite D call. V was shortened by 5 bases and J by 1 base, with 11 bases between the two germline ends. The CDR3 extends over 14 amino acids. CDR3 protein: CASSPRGVNYGYTF. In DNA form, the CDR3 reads TGTGCCAGCAGTCCCCGGGGAGTTAACTATGGCTACACCTTC.

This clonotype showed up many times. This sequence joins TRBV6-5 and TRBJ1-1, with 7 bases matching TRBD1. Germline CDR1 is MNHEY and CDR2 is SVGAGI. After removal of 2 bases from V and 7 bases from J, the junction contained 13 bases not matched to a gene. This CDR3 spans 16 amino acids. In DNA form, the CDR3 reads TGTGCCAGCAGTTACCCGCGAGCAGGGGGAGTAATTGAAGCTTTCTTT. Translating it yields CASSYPRAGGVIEAFF.

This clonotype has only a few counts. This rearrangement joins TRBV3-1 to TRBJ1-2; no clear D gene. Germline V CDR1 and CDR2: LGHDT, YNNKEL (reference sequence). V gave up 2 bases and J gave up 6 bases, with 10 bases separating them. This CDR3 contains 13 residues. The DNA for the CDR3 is TGTGCCAGCAGCCAATACGGTGCGGATGGCTACACCTTC. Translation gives CASSQYGADGYTF.

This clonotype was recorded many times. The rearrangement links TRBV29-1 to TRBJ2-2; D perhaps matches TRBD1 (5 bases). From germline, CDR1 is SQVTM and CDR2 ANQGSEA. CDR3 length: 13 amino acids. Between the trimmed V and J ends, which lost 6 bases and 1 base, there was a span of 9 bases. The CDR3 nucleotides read TGCAGCGTCAGAACAGGGAACACCGGGGAGCTGTTTTTT. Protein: CSVRTGNTGELFF.

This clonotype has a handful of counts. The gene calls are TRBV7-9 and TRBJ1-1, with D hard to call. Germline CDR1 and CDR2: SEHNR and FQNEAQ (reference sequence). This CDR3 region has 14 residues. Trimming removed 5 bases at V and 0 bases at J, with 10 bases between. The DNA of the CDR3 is TGTGCCAGCAGCAGTGACCTCATGAACACTGAAGCTTTCTTT. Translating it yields CASSSDLMNTEAFF.

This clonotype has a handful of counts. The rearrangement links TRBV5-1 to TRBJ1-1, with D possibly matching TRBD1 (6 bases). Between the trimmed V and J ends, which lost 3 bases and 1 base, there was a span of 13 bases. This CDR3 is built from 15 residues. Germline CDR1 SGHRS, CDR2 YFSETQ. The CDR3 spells CASSSIPGQNTEAFF. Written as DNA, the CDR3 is TGCGCCAGCAGCTCAATCCCGGGACAGAACACTGAAGCTTTCTTT.

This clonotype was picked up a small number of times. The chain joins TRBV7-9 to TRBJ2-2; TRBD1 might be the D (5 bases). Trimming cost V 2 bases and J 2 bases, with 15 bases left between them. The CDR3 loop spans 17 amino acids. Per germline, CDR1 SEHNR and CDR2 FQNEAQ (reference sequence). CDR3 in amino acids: CASSLFKGRKNTGELFF. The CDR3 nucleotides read TGTGCCAGCAGCTTATTTAAGGGGCGGAAAAACACCGGGGAGCTGTTTTTT.

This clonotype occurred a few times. CDR3 bases: TGCAGCGTAGTAGCGGGAGGGGAGTCCTACAATGAGCAGTTCTTC. Protein: CSVVAGGESYNEQFF. This chain connects TRBV29-1 to TRBJ2-1; 11 bases map to TRBD2. The junction had 5 bases not matched to a gene; V was cut back by 6 bases and J by 1 base. CDR1 and CDR2 (germline): SQVTM, ANQGSEA. This CDR3 is 15 amino acids long.

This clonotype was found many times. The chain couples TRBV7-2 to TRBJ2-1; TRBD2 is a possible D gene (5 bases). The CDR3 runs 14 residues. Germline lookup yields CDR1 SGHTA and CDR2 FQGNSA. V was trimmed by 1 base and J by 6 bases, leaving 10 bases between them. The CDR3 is CASSLGLTPNEQFF. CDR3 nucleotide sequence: TGTGCCAGCAGCTTAGGACTAACCCCCAATGAGCAGTTCTTC.

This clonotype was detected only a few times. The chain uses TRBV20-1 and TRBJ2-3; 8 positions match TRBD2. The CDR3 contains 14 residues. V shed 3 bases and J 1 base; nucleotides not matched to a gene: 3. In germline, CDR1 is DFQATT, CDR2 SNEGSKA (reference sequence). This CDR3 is CSASRGGGTDTQYF. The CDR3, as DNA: TGCAGTGCTAGTCGGGGGGGCGGCACAGATACGCAGTATTTT.

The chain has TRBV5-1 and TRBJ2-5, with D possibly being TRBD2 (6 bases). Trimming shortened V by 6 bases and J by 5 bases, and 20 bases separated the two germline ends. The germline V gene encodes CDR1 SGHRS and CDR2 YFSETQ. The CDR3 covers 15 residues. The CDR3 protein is CASTPLVGGDETQYF. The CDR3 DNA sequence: TGCGCCAGCACCCCCCTCGTCGGGGGAGATGAGACCCAGTACTTC.

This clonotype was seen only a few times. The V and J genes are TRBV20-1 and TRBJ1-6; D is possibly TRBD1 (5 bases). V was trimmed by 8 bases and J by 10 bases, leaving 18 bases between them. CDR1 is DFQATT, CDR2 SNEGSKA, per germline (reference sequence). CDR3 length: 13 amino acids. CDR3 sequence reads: CSPLHGGNSPLHF. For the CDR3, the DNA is TGCAGTCCACTACACGGGGGTAACTCACCCCTCCACTTT.

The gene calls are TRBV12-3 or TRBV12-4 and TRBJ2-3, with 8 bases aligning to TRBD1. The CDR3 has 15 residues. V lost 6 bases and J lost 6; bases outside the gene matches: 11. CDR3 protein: CASSPSGGVGDTQYF. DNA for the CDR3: TGTGCCAGCAGCCCCTCAGGGGGCGTGGGGGATACGCAGTATTTT.

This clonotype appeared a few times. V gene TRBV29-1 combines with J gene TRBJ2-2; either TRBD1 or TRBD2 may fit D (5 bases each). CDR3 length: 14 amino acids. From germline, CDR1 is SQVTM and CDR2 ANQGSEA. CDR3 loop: CSGKGQGGTGELFF. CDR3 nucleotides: TGCAGTGGGAAGGGGCAGGGCGGGACCGGGGAGCTGTTTTTT.

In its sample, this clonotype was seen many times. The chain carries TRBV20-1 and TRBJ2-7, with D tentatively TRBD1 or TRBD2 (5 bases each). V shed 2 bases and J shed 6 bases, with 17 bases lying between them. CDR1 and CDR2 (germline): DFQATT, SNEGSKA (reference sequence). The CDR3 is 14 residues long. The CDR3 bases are TGCAGTGCTAGACCTTCAGGGTTTCGGGGCGAGCAGTACTTC. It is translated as CSARPSGFRGEQYF.

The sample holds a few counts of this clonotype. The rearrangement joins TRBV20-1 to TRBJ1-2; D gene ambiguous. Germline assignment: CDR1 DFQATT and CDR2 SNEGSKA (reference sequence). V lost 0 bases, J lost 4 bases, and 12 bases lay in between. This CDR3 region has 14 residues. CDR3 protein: CSARDFAQPYGYTF. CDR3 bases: TGCAGTGCTAGAGATTTTGCCCAACCCTATGGCTACACCTTC.

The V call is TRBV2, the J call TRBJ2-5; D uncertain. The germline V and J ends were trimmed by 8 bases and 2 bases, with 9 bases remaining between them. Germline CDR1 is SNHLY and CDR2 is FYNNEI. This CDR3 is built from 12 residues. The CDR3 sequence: CASLTEQETQYF. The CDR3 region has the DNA TGTGCCAGCCTTACAGAACAAGAGACCCAGTACTTC.

In nucleotides, the CDR3 is TGTGCCAGCAGCGGCCGACTAGCGGAAGATACCTACGAGCAGTACTTC. Its protein is CASSGRLAEDTYEQYF. This chain connects TRBV13 to TRBJ2-7, with 9 bases lining up with TRBD2. Unmatched junction bases numbered 10, after V lost 5 bases and J lost 2 bases. The CDR3 sequence is 16 residues long. The germline V gene encodes CDR1 PRHDT and CDR2 FYEKMQ (reference sequence).

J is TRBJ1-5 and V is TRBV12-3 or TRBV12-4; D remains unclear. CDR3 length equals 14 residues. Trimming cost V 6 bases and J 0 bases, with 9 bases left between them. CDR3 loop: CASRSSYSNQPQHF. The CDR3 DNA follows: TGTGCCAGCAGGTCCTCCTATAGCAATCAGCCCCAGCATTTT.

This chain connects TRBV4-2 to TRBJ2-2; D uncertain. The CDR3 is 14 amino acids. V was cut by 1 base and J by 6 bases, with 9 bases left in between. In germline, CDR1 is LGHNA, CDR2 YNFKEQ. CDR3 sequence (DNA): TGTGCCAGCAGCCAAGCCAGTTATCCCGGGGAGCTGTTTTTT. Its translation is CASSQASYPGELFF.

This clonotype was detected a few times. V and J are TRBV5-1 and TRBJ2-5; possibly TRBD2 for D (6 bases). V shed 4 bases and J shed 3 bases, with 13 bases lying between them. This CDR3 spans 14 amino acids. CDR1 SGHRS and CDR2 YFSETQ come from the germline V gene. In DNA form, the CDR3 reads TGCGCCAGCAGCCCGGAGGGGCAGAAAGAGACCCAGTACTTC. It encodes CASSPEGQKETQYF.

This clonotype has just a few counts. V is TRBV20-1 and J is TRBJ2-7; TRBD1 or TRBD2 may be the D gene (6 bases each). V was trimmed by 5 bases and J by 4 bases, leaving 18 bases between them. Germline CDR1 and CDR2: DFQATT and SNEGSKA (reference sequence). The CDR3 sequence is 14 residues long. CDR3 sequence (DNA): TGCAGTGCTCCCTTCGGAGGGGGGAGATACGAGCAGTACTTC. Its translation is CSAPFGGGRYEQYF.

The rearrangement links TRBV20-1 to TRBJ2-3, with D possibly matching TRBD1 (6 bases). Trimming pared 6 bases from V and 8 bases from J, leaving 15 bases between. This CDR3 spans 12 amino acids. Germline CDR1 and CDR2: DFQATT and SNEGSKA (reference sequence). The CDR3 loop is CSAIIQGSTQYF. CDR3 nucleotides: TGCAGTGCAATCATACAGGGATCTACGCAGTATTTT.